These 29 T cell receptor beta chains share one sample of origin, sequenced in a study of T cells in Graves' hyperthyroidism and ophthalmopathy. What was amplified from RNA transcripts were TCR beta CDR3 regions. First-round RT-PCR of the TCR CDR3 relied on the HTBI primer set. TCRdb itself ran the multiplex PCR reads through MiXCR, one entry per CDR3 protein. The table includes 550,000 to 700,000 distinct CDR3 sequences, 46% detected once. Sequencing was carried out using peripheral blood or thyroid tissue (not recorded which). The receptors were gathered from an adult woman with Graves' disease, either hyperthyroidism or ophthalmopathy (not recorded which).

This clonotype appeared once. The genes are TRBV29-1 and TRBJ2-5; TRBD1 is a possible D gene (7 bases). Between the trimmed V and J ends, which lost 7 bases and 4 bases, there was a span of 19 bases. There are 14 residues in the CDR3. Germline CDR1 and CDR2: SQVTM and ANQGSEA. CDR3 residues: CSARGTQGRETQYF. DNA of the CDR3: TGCAGCGCCCGGGGGACACAGGGGCGAGAGACCCAGTACTTC. Full variable domain (missing parts from reference TRBV29-1 and TRBJ2-5): SAVISQKPSRDICQRGTSLTIQCQVDSQVTMMFWYRQQPGQSLTLIATANQGSEATYESGFVIDKFPISRPNLTFSTLTVSNMSPEDSSIYLCSARGTQGRETQYFGPGTRLLVL.

There are many counts of this clonotype. This sequence joins TRBV20-1 and TRBJ1-3; D is ambiguous. In germline, CDR1 is DFQATT, CDR2 SNEGSKA (reference sequence). Trimming pared 0 bases from V and 0 bases from J, leaving 9 bases between. The CDR3 is made up of 15 amino acids. The CDR3 protein is CSARDDAYSGNTIYF. Written as DNA, the CDR3 is TGCAGTGCTAGAGATGACGCCTACTCTGGAAACACCATATATTTT.

This rearrangement joins TRBV2 to TRBJ2-5, with unresolved D. Deletions cut 6 bases from V and 1 base from J, with 15 bases between. The CDR3 is 15 amino acids. The V gene's germline CDR1 is SNHLY and CDR2 FYNNEI. In nucleotides, the CDR3 is TGTGCCAGCAGCCAAGATCGGCAGACCCAAGAGACCCAGTACTTC. Translated, it gives CASSQDRQTQETQYF.

As concerns this clonotype: Given a much more abundant clone one base away, this may be a read error. The chain uses TRBV11-2 and TRBJ1-2; D possibly corresponds to TRBD1 (6 bases). CDR1 SGHAT and CDR2 FQNNGV come from the germline V gene. The CDR3 covers 13 residues. CDR3 sequence reads: CASSRQVNYGHTF. The CDR3 bases are TGTGCCAGCAGCCGACAGGTTAACTATGGCCACACCTTC.

This clonotype has a count of ten or more. The chain links TRBV4-2 to TRBJ1-2, with D unclear. The V and J ends lost 0 bases and 6 bases respectively, with 17 bases between them. CDR1 LGHNA and CDR2 YNFKEQ come from the germline V gene. This CDR3 contains 16 residues. CDR3 sequence reads: CASSQDHGLTADGYTF. CDR3 nucleotide sequence: TGTGCCAGCAGCCAAGATCACGGGCTTACGGCGGATGGCTACACCTTC.

In this sample, this clonotype turned up once. The chain recombines TRBV15 with TRBJ1-1; 7 positions agree with TRBD1. The V and J ends lost 3 bases and 1 base, in that order; junction bases with no gene match: 5. CDR1 is LNHNV, CDR2 YYDKDF, per germline (reference sequence). This CDR3 region has 15 residues. The CDR3: CATSSLRGGNTEAFF. The DNA of the CDR3 is TGTGCCACCAGCAGTCTCAGGGGGGGGAACACTGAAGCTTTCTTT.

There are many counts of this clonotype. The chain recombines TRBV6-1 with TRBJ1-1; D ambiguous. Looked up from germline, CDR1 is MNHNS and CDR2 is SASEGT. V was clipped by 2 bases and J by 1 base, with 14 bases between them. The CDR3 extends over 16 amino acids. CDR3 nucleotide sequence: TGTGCCAGCAGTGAATGGGCAGGCCAGAGGAACACTGAAGCTTTCTTT. Its protein is CASSEWAGQRNTEAFF.

The gene calls are TRBV6-1 and TRBJ2-5; D is perhaps TRBD1 (7 bases). V dropped 1 base and J dropped 5 bases, with 14 bases sitting between them. This CDR3 is 15 amino acids long. In germline, CDR1 is MNHNS, CDR2 SASEGT. The CDR3 sequence: CASSEETGTGETQYF. The CDR3 nucleotides read TGTGCCAGCAGTGAAGAGACAGGGACTGGGGAGACCCAGTACTTC.

The chain has TRBV2 and TRBJ2-7, with 10 positions matching TRBD1. CDR3 length: 16 amino acids. V shed 3 bases, J shed 4 bases, and the junction held 9 bases outside the gene matches. Germline CDR1 is SNHLY and CDR2 is FYNNEI. The CDR3 sequence is CASSDSGGQGGYEQYF. The CDR3 coding sequence is TGTGCCAGCAGTGACAGTGGTGGACAGGGGGGGTACGAGCAGTACTTC.

The chain carries TRBV10-3 and TRBJ2-7; 14 nucleotides line up with TRBD2. The CDR3 is 17 residues long. Germline V gene sequence: CDR1 ENHRY, CDR2 SYGVKD. The trim removed 0 bases at V and 4 bases at J, leaving 5 bases unmatched. The CDR3 region is CAISESGTSGSLYEQYF. CDR3 coding DNA: TGTGCCATCAGTGAGTCGGGGACTAGCGGGAGTTTATACGAGCAGTACTTC.

The V gene is TRBV2, the J gene TRBJ2-1; 12 positions match TRBD2. Germline CDR1 SNHLY, CDR2 FYNNEI. J gave up 9 bases and V 7 bases, and 10 bases lay outside the gene matches. The CDR3 is 15 amino acids. Here the CDR3 DNA reads TGTGCCAGCAAATTACTAGCGGGAGGTCCTTTTGAGCAGTTCTTC. This gives the protein CASKLLAGGPFEQFF.

Concerning this clonotype itself: A read error may explain this, as a much larger clone is one base away. This rearrangement joins TRBV6-5 to TRBJ1-5, with 11 nucleotides matching TRBD1. Looked up from germline, CDR1 is MNHEY and CDR2 is SVGAGI. CDR3 length: 15 amino acids. The CDR3 coding sequence is TGTACCAGCGGGGTCCCGGGACAGGGGGGACAGCCCCAGCATTTT. It specifies CTSGVPGQGGQPQHF.

This clonotype was seen more than once but under ten times. The chain has TRBV29-1 and TRBJ1-1; D possibly corresponds to TRBD1 (6 bases). The germline CDR1 and CDR2 sequences are SQVTM and ANQGSEA. CDR3 length: 13 residues. V gave up 1 base and J gave up 10 bases, with 16 bases separating them. CDR3 nucleotides: TGCAGCGTTGAAGCGCTAGGGGGGCTTGGAGCTTTCTTT. The encoded protein is CSVEALGGLGAFF.

This clonotype showed up many times. The chain uses TRBV29-1 and TRBJ2-6, with TRBD1 matching 9 bases. Per the germline V gene, CDR1 is SQVTM and CDR2 is ANQGSEA. The CDR3 is made up of 16 amino acids. After removal of 7 bases from V and 1 base from J, the junction contained 8 bases not matched to a gene. The CDR3 nucleotides are TGCAGCGCCCGGACAGGGGTGACGTCTGGGGCCAACGTCCTGACTTTC. It yields the protein CSARTGVTSGANVLTF.

This clonotype showed up many times. The chain has TRBV7-8 and TRBJ2-7; 7 nucleotides line up with TRBD2. The J segment lost 3 bases and the V segment lost 2 bases, leaving 7 bases of the junction unmatched. CDR3 length: 15 amino acids. Germline V gene lookup returns CDR1 SGHVS and CDR2 FQNEAQ. The CDR3 bases are TGTGCCAGCAGCTTAAGGACTGGGGGGGACTACGAGCAGTACTTC. It specifies CASSLRTGGDYEQYF.

The chain links TRBV15 to TRBJ1-6; maybe TRBD1 (5 bases). The V gene's germline CDR1 is LNHNV and CDR2 YYDKDF (reference sequence). Trimming cost V 1 base and J 12 bases, with 7 bases left between them. This CDR3 has 12 amino acids. This chain's CDR3 is CATSRAGGPLHF. The CDR3 bases are TGTGCCACCAGCAGAGCCGGGGGACCCCTCCACTTT.

This clonotype was counted ten times or more. The V gene is TRBV5-6, the J gene TRBJ2-7; 7 nucleotides agree with TRBD2. J lost 2 bases, V lost 0 bases, and 2 bases had no gene match. Germline CDR1 reads SGHDT; CDR2 reads YYEEEE. The CDR3 length is 14 residues. The CDR3 sequence is CASSLESGTYEQYF. The CDR3 DNA reads TGTGCCAGCAGCTTGGAGAGCGGGACCTACGAGCAGTACTTC.

This clonotype appeared a few times. J is TRBJ1-2 and V is TRBV2, with D unclear. Per germline, CDR1 SNHLY and CDR2 FYNNEI. With 10 bases removed from V and 2 bases from J, the gap between germline ends came to 14 bases. The CDR3 is made up of 13 amino acids. The CDR3 coding sequence is TGTGCCACCCCTTCGGGATGGAACTATGGCTACACCTTC. This gives the protein CATPSGWNYGYTF.

The rearrangement joins TRBV15 to TRBJ1-1; possibly TRBD1 for D (5 bases). V was pared by 3 bases and J by 7 bases, with 12 bases between. The V gene's germline CDR1 is LNHNV and CDR2 YYDKDF (reference sequence). There are 13 residues in the CDR3. The CDR3, as DNA: TGTGCCACCAGCAGCGGGGCGATCCGTGAAGCTTTCTTT. Amino acid sequence: CATSSGAIREAFF.

The CDR3, as DNA: TGTGCCACCAGTGAGGACTGCGAACAGCCCCAGCATTTT. Protein product: CATSEDCEQPQHF. The chain links TRBV24-1 to TRBJ1-5; D not certain. V gave up 4 bases and J gave up 7 bases, with 10 bases separating them. This CDR3 is 13 amino acids long. Germline loops: CDR1 KGHDR, CDR2 SFDVKD.

This clonotype has a single count. The gene calls are TRBV9 and TRBJ1-3; D may be TRBD1 (5 bases). Germline V gives CDR1 SGDLS, CDR2 YYNGEE. The CDR3 extends over 14 amino acids. V was cut by 4 bases and J by 9 bases, with 17 bases left in between. The CDR3 sequence: CASSPGLAGGTIYF. In DNA, the CDR3 is TGTGCCAGCAGCCCCGGACTAGCGGGGGGCACCATATATTTT.

On this clonotype itself: One junction end does not reproduce the germline sequence, and a read error may be involved. V is TRBV9 and J is TRBJ2-5; possible D gene TRBD2, 5 bases. CDR1 is SGDLS, CDR2 YYNGEE, per germline. The CDR3 runs to 14 residues. CDR3 protein: CASSAPVLRETQYF. The CDR3 DNA follows: TGTGCCAGCAGTGCCCCTGTGTTGAGGGAGACCCAATACTTC.

This clonotype was seen many times. The chain links TRBV2 to TRBJ2-5; 7 nucleotides line up with TRBD2. The germline V gene encodes CDR1 SNHLY and CDR2 FYNNEI. The CDR3 is 16 residues long. V dropped 2 bases and J dropped 5; count of bases not matched to a gene: 11. This CDR3 reads CASSEYWEGAGETQYF. The CDR3 DNA reads TGTGCCAGCAGTGAATATTGGGAGGGCGCCGGGGAGACCCAGTACTTC.

In nucleotides, the CDR3 is TGTGCCAGCAGCCGACCGGGGATGATGGAGACCCAGTACTTC. Translated, it gives CASSRPGMMETQYF. J is TRBJ2-5 and V is TRBV6-1, with D possibly being TRBD2 (5 bases). Germline values: CDR1 MNHNS, CDR2 SASEGT. The germline V and J ends were trimmed by 6 bases and 5 bases, with 16 bases remaining between them. The CDR3 is 14 residues long.

This clonotype was counted at least ten times. The V call is TRBV10-2, the J call TRBJ2-7, with D unclear. The V gene's germline CDR1 is WSHSY and CDR2 SAAADI. This CDR3 region has 12 residues. V was clipped by 2 bases and J by 4 bases, with 6 bases between them. CDR3 protein: CASSERLYEQYF. CDR3 sequence (DNA): TGCGCCAGCAGTGAGCGTTTGTACGAGCAGTACTTC.

This clonotype has a count of ten or more. The J gene is TRBJ1-4, the V gene TRBV29-1, with D possibly TRBD1 on 5 matching bases. The CDR3 is 11 amino acids. Germline lookup yields CDR1 SQVTM and CDR2 ANQGSEA. The V end was cut by 6 bases, the J end by 5 bases, with 7 bases between. The CDR3 nucleotides are TGCAGCGTGGGGCACAATGAAAAACTGTTTTTT. It yields the protein CSVGHNEKLFF. The full variable domain, rest sourced from reference TRBV29-1 and TRBJ1-4, is SAVISQKPSRDICQRGTSLTIQCQVDSQVTMMFWYRQQPGQSLTLIATANQGSEATYESGFVIDKFPISRPNLTFSTLTVSNMSPEDSSIYLCSVGHNEKLFFGSGTQLSVL.

V gene TRBV27 combines with J gene TRBJ2-7; D is possibly TRBD2 (5 bases). CDR1 and CDR2 from the germline V gene are MNHEY and SMNVEV (reference sequence). The CDR3 is 13 amino acids. With 3 bases removed from V and 2 bases from J, the gap between germline ends came to 8 bases. CDR3 protein: CASSLTTTYEQYF. The CDR3 DNA reads as TGTGCCAGCAGTTTGACTACGACCTACGAGCAGTACTTC.

This sequence joins TRBV20-1 and TRBJ1-1, with 8 nucleotides matching TRBD1. The CDR3 totals 13 residues. In germline, CDR1 is DFQATT, CDR2 SNEGSKA (reference sequence). Trimming at V came to 0 bases and at J to 10 bases, leaving 7 bases not matched to a gene. The CDR3 coding sequence is TGCAGTGCTAGAGAGGGGGAAACAGGGGGAGCTTTCTTT. It encodes CSAREGETGGAFF.

This chain uses TRBV2 with TRBJ1-5; 8 positions agree with TRBD1. Germline CDR1 and CDR2: SNHLY and FYNNEI. After removal of 4 bases from V and 4 bases from J, the junction contained 9 bases not matched to a gene. The CDR3 runs to 16 residues. The CDR3 DNA follows: TGTGCCAGCAGTGTACTAGGGACAGGTGGGAATCAGCCCCAGCATTTT. Its translation: CASSVLGTGGNQPQHF.